These 23 T cell receptor beta chains originate from one sample sequenced in a study of blood T cell repertoires in COVID-19. Sequencing used immunoSEQ multiplex PCR; TCRdb keeps in-frame clones, though not all of them. The sample holds some 350,000 clones, around 87% seen once. The sequenced sample consisted of peripheral blood. The receptors were sampled from a man aged 18 to 30 with active or convalescent COVID-19.

This clone has a single count. J is TRBJ2-1 and V is TRBV6-1; D remains unclear. Trimming took 1 base from V and 6 from J, leaving 10 bases between them. Germline lookup yields CDR1 MNHNS and CDR2 SASEGT. The length of the CDR3 is 14 residues. Here the CDR3 DNA reads TGTGCCAGCAGTGAAGTGGCAGGTATCAATGAGCAGTTCTTC. Translation gives CASSEVAGINEQFF.

This clone was observed a single time. The chain is built from TRBV4-3 and TRBJ2-7; D gene ambiguous. The V gene lost 1 base and the J gene lost 2 bases, with 15 bases spanning the gap. The germline V gene has CDR1 LGHNA and CDR2 YSLEER. The CDR3 is 16 amino acids. CDR3 region: CASSQVHRAPAYEQYF. In nucleotides, the CDR3 is TGCGCCAGCAGCCAAGTTCACAGAGCACCTGCCTACGAGCAGTACTTC.

The rearrangement joins TRBV6-1 to TRBJ1-5, with TRBD1 matching over 8 bases. The CDR3 is 15 residues long. Per germline, CDR1 MNHNS and CDR2 SASEGT. V lost 3 bases to trimming and J lost 6 bases; unmatched junction nucleotides: 7. DNA of the CDR3: TGTGCCAGCAGTGAGGGGGACAGGTACTTTCAGCCCCAGCATTTT. Translation gives CASSEGDRYFQPQHF.

J is TRBJ2-3 and V is TRBV3-1 (or the pseudogene TRBV3-2); 8 nucleotides align to TRBD2. With V trimmed by 4 bases and J by 4 bases, 4 bases remained unmatched. Per germline, CDR1 LGHDT and CDR2 YNNKEL (reference sequence). CDR3 size: 14 residues. The DNA of the CDR3 is TGTGCCAGCAGCCCCGGACTAGCATCAGATACGCAGTATTTT. It encodes CASSPGLASDTQYF.

V and J are TRBV2 and TRBJ2-3, with D possibly matching TRBD1 (5 bases). The CDR3 is 17 amino acids. Per germline, CDR1 SNHLY and CDR2 FYNNEI. The germline V and J ends were trimmed by 8 bases and 0 bases, with 21 bases remaining between them. This CDR3 is CASGVGKGSSSTDTQYF. CDR3 bases: TGTGCCAGCGGAGTGGGAAAGGGGTCATCTAGCACAGATACGCAGTATTTT.

The chain uses TRBV7-2 and TRBJ1-2, with D perhaps TRBD1 (6 bases). Trimming took 4 bases from V and 6 from J, leaving 21 bases between them. Germline loops: CDR1 SGHTA, CDR2 FQGNSA. The CDR3 covers 16 residues. CDR3 amino acids: CASSSDRSVTRDGYTF. The CDR3 DNA is TGTGCCAGCAGCTCGGACAGATCGGTCACCCGCGATGGCTACACCTTC.

The chain has TRBV3-1 (or the pseudogene TRBV3-2) and TRBJ2-3; 9 nucleotides match TRBD2. V lost 0 bases and J lost 3; bases outside the gene matches: 4. This CDR3 has 16 residues. CDR1 LGHDT and CDR2 YNNKEL come from the germline V gene (reference sequence). The CDR3 region is CASSQDELAGTDTQYF. The CDR3 DNA reads TGTGCCAGCAGCCAAGATGAGCTAGCGGGGACAGATACGCAGTATTTT.

The rearrangement uses TRBV28 and TRBJ2-7, with a tentative D call TRBD1 (6 bases). The CDR3 length is 13 residues. V was trimmed by 9 bases and J by 3 bases, leaving 15 bases between them. Germline CDR1 is MDHEN and CDR2 is SYDVKM. The DNA of the CDR3 is TGTGCCAGTTGTCCGGGACACCGCTACGAGCAGTACTTC. Its protein product is CASCPGHRYEQYF.

The chain recombines TRBV25-1 with TRBJ2-2; TRBD1 is a possible D gene (5 bases). Germline CDR1 and CDR2: MGHDK and SYGVNS. The CDR3 runs 15 residues. V lost 3 bases and J lost 4, with 12 bases in between. The CDR3 coding sequence is TGTGCCAGCAGTGATCCAGGGTCGAGCACCGGGGAGCTGTTTTTT. It encodes CASSDPGSSTGELFF. Full variable domain (missing parts from reference TRBV25-1 and TRBJ2-2): EADIYQTPRYLVIGTGKKITLECSQTMGHDKMYWYQQDPGMELHLIHYSYGVNSTEKGDLSSESTVSRIRTEHFPLTLESARPSHTSQYLCASSDPGSSTGELFFGEGSRLTVL.

In its sample, this clone was seen a few times. The gene calls are TRBV18 and TRBJ1-3; D not resolved. Germline loops: CDR1 KGHSH, CDR2 LQKENI. V was trimmed by 4 bases and J by 0 bases, leaving 16 bases between them. This CDR3 contains 17 residues. The CDR3 loop reads CASSQLWMRGSGNTIYF. DNA for the CDR3: TGTGCCAGCTCACAACTCTGGATGCGGGGCTCTGGAAACACCATATATTTT.

The chain links TRBV27 to TRBJ1-1; D ambiguous. The CDR3 runs to 13 residues. Trimming removed 3 bases from V and 1 base from J, with 6 bases in between. CDR1 and CDR2 from the germline V gene are MNHEY and SMNVEV (reference sequence). The chain's CDR3 is CASSFRQNTEAFF. The DNA for the CDR3 is TGTGCCAGCAGTTTCAGACAGAACACTGAAGCTTTCTTT.

V is TRBV6-1 and J is TRBJ1-4; D perhaps matches TRBD1 (6 bases). This CDR3 has 14 residues. CDR1 is MNHNS, CDR2 SASEGT, per germline. Trimming cost V 3 bases and J 4 bases, with 9 bases left between them. CDR3 bases: TGTGCCAGCAGTGACAGGGGATTTAATGAAAAACTGTTTTTT. Translating it yields CASSDRGFNEKLFF.

The CDR3 is CASSSPTTSTVYSDTQYF. The DNA for the CDR3 is TGTGCCAGCAGCTCCCCTACGACTAGTACAGTGTATTCAGATACGCAGTATTTT. J is TRBJ2-3 and V is TRBV7-3; D is perhaps TRBD2 (6 bases). V was trimmed by 4 bases and J by 4 bases, leaving 24 bases between them. Germline V gives CDR1 SGHTA, CDR2 FQGTGA. The CDR3 is made up of 18 amino acids.

The chain uses TRBV15 and TRBJ1-4; D gene unclear. This CDR3 region has 17 residues. In germline, CDR1 is LNHNV, CDR2 YYDKDF (reference sequence). Trimming removed 2 bases at V and 2 bases at J, with 15 bases between. In nucleotides, the CDR3 is TGTGCCACCAGCAGAACCTTCCCGACAAGTACTAATGAAAAACTGTTTTTT. Amino acids: CATSRTFPTSTNEKLFF.

V is TRBV5-6 and J is TRBJ2-7; 9 nucleotides match TRBD1. Trimming at V came to 0 bases and at J to 4 bases, leaving 8 bases not matched to a gene. The CDR3 covers 16 residues. CDR1 and CDR2 from the germline V gene are SGHDT and YYEEEE. The CDR3 sequence is CASSLGGTGRVYEQYF. The CDR3 bases are TGTGCCAGCAGCTTGGGAGGGACAGGGAGAGTTTACGAGCAGTACTTC.

The gene calls are TRBV28 and TRBJ1-2; D unresolved. CDR3 size: 16 residues. The germline V gene has CDR1 MDHEN and CDR2 SYDVKM. Between the trimmed V and J ends, which lost 5 bases and 0 bases, there was a span of 16 bases. CDR3 sequence reads: CASSKKAGRSNYGYTF. CDR3 sequence (DNA): TGTGCCAGCAGTAAAAAAGCAGGAAGATCTAACTATGGCTACACCTTC.

This clone has more than one count but fewer than ten. The chain uses TRBV5-1 and TRBJ2-1; 7 nucleotides line up with TRBD2. This CDR3 has 15 amino acids. CDR1 is SGHRS, CDR2 YFSETQ, per germline. V lost 4 bases to trimming and J lost 3 bases; unmatched junction nucleotides: 7. The CDR3 sequence is CASSRPRDYYNEQFF. CDR3 DNA sequence: TGCGCCAGCAGCCGGCCCCGGGACTACTACAATGAGCAGTTCTTC.

J is TRBJ2-2 and V is TRBV7-3, with TRBD2 identical over 9 bases. From germline, CDR1 is SGHTA and CDR2 FQGTGA. J was trimmed by 5 bases and V by 1 base; bases with no gene match: 2. This CDR3 comprises 15 residues. This CDR3 reads CASSLSSGSTGELFF. CDR3 coding DNA: TGTGCCAGCAGCTTAAGTAGCGGGAGTACCGGGGAGCTGTTTTTT.

The V gene is TRBV7-9, the J gene TRBJ2-1; D unclear. The V gene lost 6 bases and the J gene lost 8 bases, with 20 bases spanning the gap. CDR3 length equals 15 residues. Germline V CDR1 and CDR2: SEHNR, FQNEAQ (reference sequence). In DNA, the CDR3 is TGTGCCAGCAGACCAACCGGATTGGGCTGGGATGAGCAGTTCTTC. Encoded protein: CASRPTGLGWDEQFF.

This clone was recorded once. V is TRBV5-1 and J is TRBJ2-5; 9 positions match TRBD1. V trimming: 3 bases; J trimming: 2 bases; junction bases outside the gene matches: 5. Germline loops: CDR1 SGHRS, CDR2 YFSETQ. The CDR3 runs 15 residues. CDR3 residues: CASSSTTGGQETQYF. CDR3 DNA sequence: TGCGCCAGCAGCTCTACGACAGGGGGGCAAGAGACCCAGTACTTC.

The J gene is TRBJ2-7, the V gene TRBV28; 10 bases fit TRBD1. V dropped 5 bases and J dropped 4; count of bases not matched to a gene: 5. Germline lookup yields CDR1 MDHEN and CDR2 SYDVKM. CDR3 length: 14 amino acids. The CDR3 loop reads CASSKTGGLYEQYF. The CDR3 DNA sequence: TGTGCCAGCAGTAAGACAGGGGGCCTGTACGAGCAGTACTTC.

This clone showed up just once. The CDR3, as DNA: TGTGCCAGCAGCTGGACTAGCGGGAGTTCCTACAATGAGCAGTTCTTC. Protein sequence: CASSWTSGSSYNEQFF. The chain combines TRBV6-2 or TRBV6-3 with TRBJ2-1; 13 positions agree with TRBD2. The junction had 3 bases not matched to a gene; V was cut back by 6 bases and J by 1 base. Per germline, CDR1 MNHEY and CDR2 SVGEGT. The CDR3 covers 16 residues.

V gene TRBV5-1 combines with J gene TRBJ1-5, with D unclear. V lost 0 bases to trimming and J lost 6 bases, with 13 bases between them. This CDR3 comprises 15 residues. CDR1 and CDR2 from the germline V gene are SGHRS and YFSETQ. In nucleotides, the CDR3 is TGCGCCAGCAGCTTGGGAGAGGGTATAGGTCAGCCCCAGCATTTT. Translating it yields CASSLGEGIGQPQHF.